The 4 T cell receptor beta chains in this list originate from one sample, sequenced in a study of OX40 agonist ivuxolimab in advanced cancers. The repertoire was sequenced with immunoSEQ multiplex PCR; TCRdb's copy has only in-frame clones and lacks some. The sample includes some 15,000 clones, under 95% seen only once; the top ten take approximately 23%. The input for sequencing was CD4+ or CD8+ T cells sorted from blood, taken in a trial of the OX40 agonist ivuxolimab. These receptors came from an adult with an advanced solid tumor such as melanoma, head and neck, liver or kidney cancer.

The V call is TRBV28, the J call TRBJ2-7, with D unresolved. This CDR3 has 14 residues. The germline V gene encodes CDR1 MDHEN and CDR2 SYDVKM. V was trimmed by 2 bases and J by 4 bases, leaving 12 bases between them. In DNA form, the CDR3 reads TGTGCCAGCAGTTTAGGACGGAGCTCTTACGAGCAGTACTTC. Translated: CASSLGRSSYEQYF.

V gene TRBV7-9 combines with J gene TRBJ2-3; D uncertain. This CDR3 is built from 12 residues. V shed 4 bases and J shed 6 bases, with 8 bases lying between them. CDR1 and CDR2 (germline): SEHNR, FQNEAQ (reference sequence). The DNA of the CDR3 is TGTGCCAGCAGCTCCGGTCTGGATACGCAGTATTTT. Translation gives CASSSGLDTQYF.

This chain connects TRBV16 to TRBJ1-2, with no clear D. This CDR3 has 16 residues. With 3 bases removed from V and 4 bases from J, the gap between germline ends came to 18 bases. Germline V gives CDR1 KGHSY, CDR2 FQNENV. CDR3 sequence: CASSHSEEPSPYGYTF. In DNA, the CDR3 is TGTGCCAGCAGCCATTCTGAAGAGCCCAGTCCCTATGGCTACACCTTC.

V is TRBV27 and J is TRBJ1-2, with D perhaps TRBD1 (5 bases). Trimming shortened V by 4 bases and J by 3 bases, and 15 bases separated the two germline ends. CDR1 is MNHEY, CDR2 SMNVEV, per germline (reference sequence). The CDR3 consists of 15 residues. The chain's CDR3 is CASSSSLGPDYGYTF. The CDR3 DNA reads TGTGCCAGCAGTTCGTCCCTGGGGCCCGACTATGGCTACACCTTC.